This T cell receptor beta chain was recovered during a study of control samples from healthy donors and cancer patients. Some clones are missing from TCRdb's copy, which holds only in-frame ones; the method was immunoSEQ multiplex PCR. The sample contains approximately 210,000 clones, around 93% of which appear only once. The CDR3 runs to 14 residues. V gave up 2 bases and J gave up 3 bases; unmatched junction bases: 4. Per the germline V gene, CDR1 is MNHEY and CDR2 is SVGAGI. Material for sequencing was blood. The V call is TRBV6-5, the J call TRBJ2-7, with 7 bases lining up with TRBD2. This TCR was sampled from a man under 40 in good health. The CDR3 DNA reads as TGTGCCAGCAGTTACCGAGAGCGGGGCTACGAGCAGTACTTC. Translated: CASSYRERGYEQYF.